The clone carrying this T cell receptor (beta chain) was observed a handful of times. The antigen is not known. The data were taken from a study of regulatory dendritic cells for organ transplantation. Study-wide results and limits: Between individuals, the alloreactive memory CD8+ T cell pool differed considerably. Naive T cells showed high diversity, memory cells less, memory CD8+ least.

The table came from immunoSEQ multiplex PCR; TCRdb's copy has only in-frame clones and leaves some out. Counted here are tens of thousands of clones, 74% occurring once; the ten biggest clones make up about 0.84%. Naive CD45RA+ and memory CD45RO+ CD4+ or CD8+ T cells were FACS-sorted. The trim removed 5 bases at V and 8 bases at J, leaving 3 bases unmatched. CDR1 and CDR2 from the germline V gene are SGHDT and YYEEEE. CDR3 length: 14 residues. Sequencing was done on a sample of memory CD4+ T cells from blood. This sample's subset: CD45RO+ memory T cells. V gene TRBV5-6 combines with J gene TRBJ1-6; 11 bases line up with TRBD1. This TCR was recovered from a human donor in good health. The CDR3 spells CASSRTGGDSPLHF. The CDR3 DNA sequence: TGTGCCAGCAGTCGGACAGGGGGCGATTCACCCCTCCACTTT. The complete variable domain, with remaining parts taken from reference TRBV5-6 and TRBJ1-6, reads DAGVTQSPTHLIKTRGQQVTLRCSPKSGHDTVSWYQQALGQGPQFIFQYYEEEERQRGNFPDRFSGHQFPNYSSELNVNALLLGDSALYLCASSRTGGDSPLHFGNGTRLTVT.